The source of this TCR beta chain is a study of blood T cells in healthy people across ages. Study-level results: A roughly linear fall in TCR beta diversity per million T cells was seen with increasing age. Naive CD4+ cell counts and diversity both ran higher in long-lived than in aged donors.

The germline CDR1 and CDR2 sequences are SGHDT and YYEEEE. The CDR3 has 15 amino acids. Unmatched junction bases numbered 6, after V lost 1 base and J lost 5 bases. Notes on this clonotype: The antigen remains undetermined.

Through a sample-barcoded 5' primer and a J-beta primer mix, a second PCR was run for roughly 6 to 12 cycles. A tag from a template-switch adaptor with 12 random nucleotides marked each cDNA molecule. TCRdb ran MiXCR on the 5' RACE reads and lists one entry per CDR3 protein. The sample lists about 1 million distinct CDR3 sequences; around 43% were seen once. The J gene is TRBJ2-5, the V gene TRBV5-6; 9 nucleotides match TRBD1. This clonotype was obtained from an older woman in good health. Sequenced input: blood. The DNA of the CDR3 is TGTGCCAGCAGCTTGTGGGGGACAGGGAGGGAGACCCAGTACTTC. It specifies CASSLWGTGRETQYF.